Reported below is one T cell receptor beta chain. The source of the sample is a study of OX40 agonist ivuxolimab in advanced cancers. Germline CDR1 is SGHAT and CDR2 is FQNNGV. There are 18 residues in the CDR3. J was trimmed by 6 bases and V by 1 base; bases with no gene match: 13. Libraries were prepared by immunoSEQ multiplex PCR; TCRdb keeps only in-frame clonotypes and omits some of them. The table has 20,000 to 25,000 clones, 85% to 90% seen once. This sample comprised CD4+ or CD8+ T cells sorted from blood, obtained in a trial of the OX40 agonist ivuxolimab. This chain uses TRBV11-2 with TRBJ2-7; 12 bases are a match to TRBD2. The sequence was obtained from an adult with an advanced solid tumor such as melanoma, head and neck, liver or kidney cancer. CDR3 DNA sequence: TGTGCCAGCAGCTTAGGCCTAGCGGGAGGGCTAAGCTCTCTCGAGCAGTACTTC. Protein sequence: CASSLGLAGGLSSLEQYF.